The sequence of this T cell receptor beta chain was determined in a study of monozygotic twins with inflammatory bowel disease. General study points: Patients got different immunosuppressive treatments, which may have made their repertoires more variable. Twins with IBD were found to have lower TCRbeta diversity (inverse Simpson) than healthy co-twins.

UMIs bearing a 6-nucleotide sample barcode were added through template switching. TCRdb re-called the 5' RACE reads; every CDR3 protein appears as one record, without DNA. This table lists 200,000 to 250,000 distinct CDR3 sequences. About this clonotype itself: What it binds is not known.

The germline gives CDR1 SGHVS, CDR2 FNYEAQ. The CDR3 has 15 amino acids. The V call is TRBV7-6, the J call TRBJ1-6; TCRdb designates TRBD1, a call that cannot be tested without DNA. This TCR was recovered from a human donor with ulcerative colitis or Crohn's disease, or a healthy co-twin of an affected twin (not recorded which). The sequencing input was blood. This CDR3 reads CASSLDTGVDSPLHF. Based on the CDR3 plus reference TRBV7-6 and TRBJ1-6, the full variable domain is GAGVSQSPRYKVTKRGQDVALRCDPISGHVSLYWYRQALGQGPEFLTYFNYEAQQDKSGLPNDRFSAERPEGSISTLTIQRTEQRDSAMYRCASSLDTGVDSPLHFGNGTRLTVT.